This T cell receptor (beta chain) was identified during a study of CD8 T cells in Susac syndrome. With random hexamers, 0.5 to 1 ug RNA was reverse transcribed. TCRdb re-called the immunoSEQ multiplex PCR reads with MiXCR, one entry per CDR3 protein. The top ten clones hold around 0.1% of a sample with around 190,000 distinct CDR3 sequences, roughly 92% of them seen once. The germline V gene has CDR1 MGHRA and CDR2 YSYEKL. The CDR3 runs 16 residues. V was clipped by 0 bases and J by 2 bases, with 11 bases between them. This clonotype was observed once. This TCR came from a human donor in good health. This chain connects TRBV4-1 to TRBJ2-1, with D perhaps TRBD1 (6 bases). Input material: CD4+ T cells from PBMCs. The CDR3 region has the DNA TGCGCCAGCAGCCAAGATCCGGGACAAACCTACAATGAGCAGTTCTTC. Translation gives CASSQDPGQTYNEQFF.